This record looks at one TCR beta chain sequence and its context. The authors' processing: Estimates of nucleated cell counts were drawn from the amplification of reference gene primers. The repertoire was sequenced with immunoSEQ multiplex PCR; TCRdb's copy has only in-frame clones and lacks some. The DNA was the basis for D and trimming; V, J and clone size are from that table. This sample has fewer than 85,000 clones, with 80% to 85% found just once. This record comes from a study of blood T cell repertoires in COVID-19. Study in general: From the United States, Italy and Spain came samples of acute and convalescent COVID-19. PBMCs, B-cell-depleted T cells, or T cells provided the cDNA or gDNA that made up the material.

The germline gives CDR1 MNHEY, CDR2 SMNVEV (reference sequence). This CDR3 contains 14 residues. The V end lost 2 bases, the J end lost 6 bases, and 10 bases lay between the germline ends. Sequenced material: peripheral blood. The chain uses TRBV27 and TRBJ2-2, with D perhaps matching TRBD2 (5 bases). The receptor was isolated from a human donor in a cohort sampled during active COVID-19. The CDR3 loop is CASSLGSAAGELFF. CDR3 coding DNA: TGTGCCAGCAGTTTAGGTAGCGCGGCCGGGGAGCTGTTTTTT.